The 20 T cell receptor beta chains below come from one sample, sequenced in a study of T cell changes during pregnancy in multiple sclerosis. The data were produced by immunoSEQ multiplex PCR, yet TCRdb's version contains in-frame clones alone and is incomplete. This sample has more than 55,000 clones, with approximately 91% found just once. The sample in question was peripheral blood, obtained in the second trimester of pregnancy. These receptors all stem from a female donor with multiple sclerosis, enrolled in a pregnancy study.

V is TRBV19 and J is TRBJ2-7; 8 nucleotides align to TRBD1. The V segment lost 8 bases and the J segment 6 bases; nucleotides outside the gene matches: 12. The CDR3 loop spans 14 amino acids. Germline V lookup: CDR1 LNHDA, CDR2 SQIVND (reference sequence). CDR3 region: CASEGGTGGSEQYF. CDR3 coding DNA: TGTGCCAGTGAAGGGGGGACAGGAGGGTCCGAGCAGTACTTC.

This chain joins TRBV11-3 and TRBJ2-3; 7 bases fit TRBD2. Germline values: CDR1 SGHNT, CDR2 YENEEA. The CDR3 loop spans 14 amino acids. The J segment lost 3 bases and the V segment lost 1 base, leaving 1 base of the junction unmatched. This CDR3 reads CASSLGRETDTQYF. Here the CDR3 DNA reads TGTGCCAGCAGCTTAGGGCGGGAGACAGATACGCAGTATTTT. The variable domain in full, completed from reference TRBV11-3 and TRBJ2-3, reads EAGVVQSPRYKIIEKKQPVAFWCNPISGHNTLYWYLQNLGQGPELLIRYENEEAVDDSQLPKDRFSAERLKGVDSTLKIQPAELGDSAVYLCASSLGRETDTQYFGPGTRLTVL.

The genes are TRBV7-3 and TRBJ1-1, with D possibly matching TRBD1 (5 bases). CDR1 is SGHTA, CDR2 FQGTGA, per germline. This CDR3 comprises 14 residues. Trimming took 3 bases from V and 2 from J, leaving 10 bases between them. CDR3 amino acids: CASSFRGGNTEAFF. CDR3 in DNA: TGTGCCAGCAGCTTTCGGGGGGGAAACACTGAAGCTTTCTTT.

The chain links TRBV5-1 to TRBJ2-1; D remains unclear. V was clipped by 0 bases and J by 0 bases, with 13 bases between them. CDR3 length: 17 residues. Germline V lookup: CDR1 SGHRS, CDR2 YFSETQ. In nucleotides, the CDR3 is TGCGCCAGCAGCTTGGAGTTGATGGGCAGCTCCTACAATGAGCAGTTCTTC. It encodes CASSLELMGSSYNEQFF.

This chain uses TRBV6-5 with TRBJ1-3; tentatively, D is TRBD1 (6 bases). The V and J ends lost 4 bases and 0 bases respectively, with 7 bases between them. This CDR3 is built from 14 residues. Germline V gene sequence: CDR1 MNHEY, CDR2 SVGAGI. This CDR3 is CASSWTVSGNTIYF. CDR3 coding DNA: TGTGCCAGCAGTTGGACAGTCTCTGGAAACACCATATATTTT.

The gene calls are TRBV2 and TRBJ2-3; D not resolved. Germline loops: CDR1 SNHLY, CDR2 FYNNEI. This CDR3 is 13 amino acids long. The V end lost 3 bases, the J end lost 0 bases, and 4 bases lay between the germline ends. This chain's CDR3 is CASSDPSTDTQYF. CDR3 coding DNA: TGTGCCAGCAGTGATCCTAGCACAGATACGCAGTATTTT.

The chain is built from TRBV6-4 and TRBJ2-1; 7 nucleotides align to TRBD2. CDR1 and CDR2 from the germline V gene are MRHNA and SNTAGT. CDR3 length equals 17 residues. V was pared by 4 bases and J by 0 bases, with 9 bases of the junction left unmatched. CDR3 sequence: CASSALLAPSSYNEQFF. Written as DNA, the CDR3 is TGTGCCAGCAGTGCGTTACTAGCGCCAAGCTCCTACAATGAGCAGTTCTTC.

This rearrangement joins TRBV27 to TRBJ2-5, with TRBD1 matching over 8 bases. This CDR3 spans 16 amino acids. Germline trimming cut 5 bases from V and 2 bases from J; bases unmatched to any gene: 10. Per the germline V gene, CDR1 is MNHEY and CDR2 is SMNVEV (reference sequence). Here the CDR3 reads CASSHKRGTGQETQYF. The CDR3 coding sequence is TGTGCCAGCAGTCACAAACGCGGGACAGGTCAAGAGACCCAGTACTTC.

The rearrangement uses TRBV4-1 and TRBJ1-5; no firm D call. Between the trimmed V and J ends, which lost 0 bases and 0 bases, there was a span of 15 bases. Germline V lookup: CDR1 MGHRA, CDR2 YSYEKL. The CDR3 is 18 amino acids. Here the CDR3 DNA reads TGCGCCAGCAGCCAAGACCTCGTCTTCGGGAGTAGCAATCAGCCCCAGCATTTT. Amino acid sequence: CASSQDLVFGSSNQPQHF.

Here the CDR3 reads CASSGVEDSSTEAFF. DNA for the CDR3: TGTGCCAGCAGCGGAGTGGAGGACAGTTCAACTGAAGCTTTCTTT. The chain employs TRBV9 and TRBJ1-1; the D gene is possibly TRBD1 (6 bases). The CDR3 sequence is 15 residues long. Germline V gene sequence: CDR1 SGDLS, CDR2 YYNGEE. V was trimmed by 3 bases and J by 5 bases, leaving 17 bases between them.

For the CDR3, the DNA is TGTGCCAGCAGTGGTGAATGGGACAGGGTAGGCGAAAAACTGTTTTTT. It codes for CASSGEWDRVGEKLFF. The chain recombines TRBV6-1 with TRBJ1-4, with 9 bases lining up with TRBD1. Germline CDR1 reads MNHNS; CDR2 reads SASEGT. Trimming removed 4 bases from V and 8 bases from J; junction bases left unmatched: 11. This CDR3 has 16 amino acids.

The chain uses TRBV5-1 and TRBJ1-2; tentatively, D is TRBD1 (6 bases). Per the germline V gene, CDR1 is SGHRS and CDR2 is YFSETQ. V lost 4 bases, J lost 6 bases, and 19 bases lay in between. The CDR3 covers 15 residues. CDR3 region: CASSTARGGRDGYTF. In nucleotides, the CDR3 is TGCGCCAGCAGCACAGCTCGGGGGGGGCGAGATGGCTACACCTTC.

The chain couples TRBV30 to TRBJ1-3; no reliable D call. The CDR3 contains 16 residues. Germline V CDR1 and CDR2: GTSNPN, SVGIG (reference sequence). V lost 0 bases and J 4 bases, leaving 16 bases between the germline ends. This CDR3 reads CAWSVNVLIFGNTIYF. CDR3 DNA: TGTGCCTGGAGTGTAAACGTACTCATATTCGGAAACACCATATATTTT.

As DNA, the CDR3 is TGTGCCAGCAGCTTGGATCCAGGGATACCCTACAATGAGCAGTTCTTC. Translated: CASSLDPGIPYNEQFF. This chain joins TRBV5-6 and TRBJ2-1, with D possibly being TRBD1 (5 bases). Trimming took off 0 bases at V and 2 bases at J, with 12 bases between the two ends. The germline gives CDR1 SGHDT, CDR2 YYEEEE. The CDR3 has 16 residues.

In DNA form, the CDR3 reads TGTGCCAGCACGAGCTCCTACGAGCAGTACTTC. Protein: CASTSSYEQYF. This sequence joins TRBV28 and TRBJ2-7, with D unclear. From germline, CDR1 is MDHEN and CDR2 SYDVKM. The CDR3 is 11 amino acids. The germline V and J ends were trimmed by 7 bases and 0 bases, with 4 bases remaining between them.

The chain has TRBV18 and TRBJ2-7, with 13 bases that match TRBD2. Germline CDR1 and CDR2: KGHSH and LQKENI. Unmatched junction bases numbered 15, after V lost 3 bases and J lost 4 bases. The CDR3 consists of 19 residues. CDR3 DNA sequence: TGTGCCAGCTCACCGACCGGGACTAGCGGGATCAACCCGAAATACGAGCAGTACTTC. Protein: CASSPTGTSGINPKYEQYF.

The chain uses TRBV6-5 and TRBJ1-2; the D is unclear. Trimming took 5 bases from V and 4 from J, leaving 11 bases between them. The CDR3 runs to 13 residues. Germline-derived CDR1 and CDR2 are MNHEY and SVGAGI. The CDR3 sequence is CASSDGPTYGYTF. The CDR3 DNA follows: TGTGCCAGCAGTGATGGGCCGACCTATGGCTACACCTTC.

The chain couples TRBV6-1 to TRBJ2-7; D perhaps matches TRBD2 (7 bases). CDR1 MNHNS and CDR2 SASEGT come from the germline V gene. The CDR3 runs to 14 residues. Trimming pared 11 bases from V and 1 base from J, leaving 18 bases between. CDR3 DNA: TGTGCCGGCCAGACAGGACTAGGGTCCTACGAGCAGTACTTC. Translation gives CAGQTGLGSYEQYF.

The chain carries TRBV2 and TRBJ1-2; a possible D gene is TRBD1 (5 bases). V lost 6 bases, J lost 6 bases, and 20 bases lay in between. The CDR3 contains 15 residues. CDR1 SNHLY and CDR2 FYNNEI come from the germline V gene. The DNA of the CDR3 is TGTGCCAGCAGATCGAGTGGAGCGGGGGGGGATGGCTACACCTTC. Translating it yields CASRSSGAGGDGYTF.

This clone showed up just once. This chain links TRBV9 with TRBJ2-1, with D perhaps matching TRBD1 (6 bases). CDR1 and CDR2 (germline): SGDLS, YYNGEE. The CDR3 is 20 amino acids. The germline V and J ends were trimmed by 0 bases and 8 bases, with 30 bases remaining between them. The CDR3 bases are TGTGCCAGCAGCGTAGCAGTGGACAGTCCTCTGCCAGACGCCCTCGATGAGCAGTTCTTC. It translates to CASSVAVDSPLPDALDEQFF.